Described below is a single T cell receptor (beta chain) sequence and its context. Its antigen is undetermined. Alongside a J-beta primer mix, a sample-barcoded 5' primer served in a second PCR lasting roughly 6 to 11 cycles. Researchers report that each sample yielded at least 3 million CDR3-containing paired-end reads. TCRdb re-called the 5' RACE reads through MiXCR, storing one row per CDR3 protein. The sample has hundreds of thousands of distinct CDR3 sequences; around 48% are singletons. The CDR3 is 14 residues long. CDR1 is LGHNA, CDR2 YSLEER, per germline. Trimming at V came to 0 bases and at J to 10 bases, leaving 7 bases not matched to a gene. The authors extracted at least 5.5 micrograms of total RNA per sample. These data come from a study of blood T cells in healthy people across ages. Findings and limits, study-wide: Measured against age, TCR beta diversity per million T cells decreased in a roughly linear manner.

Material for sequencing was blood. V and J are TRBV4-3 and TRBJ1-1; 8 bases map to TRBD1. This clonotype was obtained from a woman between 55 and 75 years old in good health. The CDR3 region has the DNA TGCGCCAGCAGCCAAGACCGGACAGGGCGGATAGCTTTCTTT. It translates to CASSQDRTGRIAFF.